This T cell receptor (beta chain) derives from a study of IL-17A CD8 T cells in psoriatic arthritis synovium. In the study overall: The study aimed to define the phenotype, molecular profile and function of synovial IL-17A+CD8+ T cells in psoriatic arthritis pathogenesis. General findings and caveats noted by the study authors: TCR sequencing covered only three patients, which the authors acknowledged as a limited sample size. Because no psoriatic arthritis synovial tissue samples were available, cells were taken from synovial fluid instead of synovial tissue. Although over 4% of the repertoire was occupied by some individual clones, most synovial CD8+ subsets remained polyclonal.

From the cysteine up to the phenylalanine, the CDR3 has a length of 14 residues. This entry keeps only the CDR3 DNA: 42 bases, framed from base 1. Taken from the germline V gene (reference sequence), the CDR1 and CDR2 loops are PRHDT and FYEKMQ. V drops 5 bases and J drops 3 bases, leaving 10 bases in between. After DNA extraction (Qiagen), TCRbeta V-D-J rearrangements were amplified in a bias-controlled manner and then sequenced at high throughput (immunoSEQ; Adaptive Biotech). The authors processed their data as follows. The immunoSEQ Analyzer platform was used for sequence-level analysis of productive sequences. Clonality was calculated as 1 minus Pielou's evenness, with values from 0 (highly polyclonal) to 1 (monoclonal). The Morisita index, which runs from 0 (no similarity) to 1 (complete similarity), was used to measure repertoire overlap between subsets. The clones in this table, taken by TCRdb from immuneACCESS, are in-frame only. Not every clone is retained; where verified, under half of the shortfall comes from an unresolved V gene, and the cause of the rest is unknown. V, J and clone size derive from that table, while D and trimming were established from the DNA sequence. The sample table holds 2,000 to 3,000 clones, of which about 70% were seen once. The top ten hold 11% to 15% of the sample.

Synovial fluid effusions were aspirated from actively inflamed joints of psoriatic arthritis patients. Memory CD8+ T cells in synovial fluid were sorted patient by patient into Tc17 (IL-17A+) cells, bulk memory cells and Tc1 (IL-17A-IFNgamma+) cells in order to compare their TCR repertoires. The Classification of Psoriatic Arthritis Study Group (CASPAR) criteria were met by the psoriatic arthritis patients. For the bulk memory CD8+ T cell sort, CD45RA-CD27+/- cells were combined with CD45RA+CD27- cells. TCRbeta sequencing was performed on sorted synovial fluid CD8+ T cell subsets from a few patients with psoriatic arthritis. After isolation with Lymphoprep, synovial fluid mononuclear cells were cryopreserved in liquid nitrogen until use. The medium used for cryopreservation had approximately 47% fetal calf serum and approximately 10% dimethyl sulfoxide. Of note for this clone: Its antigen has not been determined. One base away there is no much larger clone; base qualities are not given.

Input material: memory CD8+ T cells from synovial fluid. What this sample's cell subset or site label stands for: bulk memory CD8+ T cells (CD45RA-CD27+/- and CD45RA+CD27-). The TCR sequence derives from a human donor with psoriatic arthritis. Rearrangement joined TRBV13 to TRBJ2-2; no D gene is confidently identified. The CDR3 reads CASSVGLHTGELFF. The nucleotide sequence reads as follows: TGTGCCAGCAGCGTTGGGCTACACACCGGGGAGCTGTTTTTT.